The clone carrying this T cell receptor beta chain is labeled as medium-sized (0.01 to 0.1%). What it recognizes is unknown. All patients were treatment-naive before thyroid surgery. This specimen belongs to a study of metastatic and nonmetastatic thyroid tumors. TCRdb reprocessed the PCR reads via MiXCR. The sample carries several thousand clones, less than 30% recorded once. V lost 4 bases to trimming and J lost 3 bases; unmatched junction nucleotides: 2. Germline V gene lookup returns CDR1 SGHNT and CDR2 YYREEE (reference sequence). The CDR3 loop spans 14 amino acids. Whole-study findings and limits: In both blood and tumor samples, TCR beta diversity was reported significantly higher for malignant than benign nodules.

Sequenced: tumor tissue. The chain has TRBV5-4 and TRBJ2-5, with TRBD1 identical over 11 bases. This sequence originates from a female donor with papillary thyroid cancer or a benign thyroid nodule (not recorded which). Some clones in this sample may be carry-over from other donors' samples. The chain's CDR3 is CASSQGQGEETQYF. DNA of the CDR3: TGTGCCAGCAGCCAGGGACAGGGGGAAGAGACCCAGTACTTC.